Detailed here is one TCR beta chain. Noted treatment: oral pan-JAK inhibitor, 5-10 mg twice daily. This entry belongs to a study of CD8+ T cells in alopecia areata. In each case, RNA was isolated and then reverse transcribed into cDNA as the sequencing template. The method was immunoSEQ multiplex PCR; TCRdb's version includes in-frame clones alone and lacks a portion of them. In the table there are around 100,000 clones, about 60% of which are singletons. The sample was CD8+ T cells sorted from blood, taken at week 24, from a patient treated with tofacitinib. The source of this sequence is a human donor with alopecia areata.

The CDR3 loop is CASSLAAGPHTF. The DNA of the CDR3 is TGTGCCAGCAGCTTAGCGGCAGGGCCCCACACCTTC. The gene calls are TRBV7-9 and TRBJ1-2; maybe TRBD1 (5 bases). V lost 0 bases to trimming and J lost 12 bases, with 11 bases between them. This CDR3 contains 12 residues. The V gene's germline CDR1 is SEHNR and CDR2 FQNEAQ (reference sequence).